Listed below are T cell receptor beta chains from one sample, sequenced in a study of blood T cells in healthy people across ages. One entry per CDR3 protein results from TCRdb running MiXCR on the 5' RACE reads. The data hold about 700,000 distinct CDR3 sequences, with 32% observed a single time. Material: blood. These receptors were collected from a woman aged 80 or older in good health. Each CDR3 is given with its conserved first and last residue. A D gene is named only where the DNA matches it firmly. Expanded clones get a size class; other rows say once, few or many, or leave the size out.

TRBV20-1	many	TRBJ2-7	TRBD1	TGCAGTGCAAAGGGACAGTACGAGCAGTACTTC	CSAKGQYEQYF
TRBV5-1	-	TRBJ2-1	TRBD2	TGCGCCAGCAGCTCCCAAGGGACTAGCGGGAGGTCCTACAATGAGCAGTTCTTC	CASSSQGTSGRSYNEQFF
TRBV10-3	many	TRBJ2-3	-	TGTGCCATCAGTGAGCCATTAGCTCGTTCAGATACGCAGTATTTT	CAISEPLARSDTQYF
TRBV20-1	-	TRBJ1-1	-	TGCAGTGCTTTTCACACTGAAGCTTTCTTT	CSAFHTEAFF
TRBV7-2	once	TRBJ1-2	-	TGTGCCAGCAAGGGCCCGGAGAGCGGCTACACCTTC	CASKGPESGYTF
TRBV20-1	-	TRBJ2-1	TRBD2	TGCAGTGCTAGAGATCTAGCGGCCCCGTACAATGAGCAGTTCTTC	CSARDLAAPYNEQFF
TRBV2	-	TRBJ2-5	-	TGTGCCAGCAGTCGTTCGACTCCATTGGAAGAGACCCAGTACTTC	CASSRSTPLEETQYF
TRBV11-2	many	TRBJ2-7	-	TGTGCCAGCAGCGCGGACCGGGGCAGGGGCGAGCAGTACTTC	CASSADRGRGEQYF
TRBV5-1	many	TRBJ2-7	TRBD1	TGCGCCAGCAGCGATCCGGGACAGGGGCACGAGCAGTACTTC	CASSDPGQGHEQYF
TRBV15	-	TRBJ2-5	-	TGTGCCACCAGCAGCTCCCCAGAGGCGCAAGAGGCCCAGTACTTC	CATSSSPEAQEAQYF
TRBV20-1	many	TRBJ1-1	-	TGCAGTGCTATTCTTCTGATAGCTTTCTTT	CSAILLIAFF
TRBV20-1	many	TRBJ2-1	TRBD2	TGCAGTGCTAGAGTCCCGGGGGGACTAGCGGACCGAACCTACAATGAGCAGTTCTTC	CSARVPGGLADRTYNEQFF
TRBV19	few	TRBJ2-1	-	TGTGCCAGTAGTCCCCTCGGAAAGTCCTACAATGAGCAGTTCTTC	CASSPLGKSYNEQFF
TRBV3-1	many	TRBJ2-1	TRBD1	TGTGCCAGCAGCCTTAGAGGAAGGGGGCAAGGGTTATACAATGAGCAGTTCTTC	CASSLRGRGQGLYNEQFF
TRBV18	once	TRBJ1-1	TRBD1	TGTGCCAGCTCATCCCGGACAGGGGGATATGAAGCTTTCTTT	CASSSRTGGYEAFF
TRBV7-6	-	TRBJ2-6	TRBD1	TGTGCCAGCAGCCTAGCCGGGACAGGGGGCCAACCTTCTGGGGCCACCGTCCTGACGTTC	CASSLAGTGGQPSGATVLTF
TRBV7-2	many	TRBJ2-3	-	TGTGCCAGCAGCCTTAACGTAGTAAACCCGACAGATACGCAGTATTTT	CASSLNVVNPTDTQYF
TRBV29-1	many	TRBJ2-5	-	TGCAGCGTCGCGAAGGGAACGGAGACCCAGTACTTC	CSVAKGTETQYF
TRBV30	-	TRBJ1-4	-	TGTGCCTGGAGTCAGGGGCGTCCAAATGAAAAACTGTTTTTT	CAWSQGRPNEKLFF
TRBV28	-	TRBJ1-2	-	TGTGCCAGCAGGTTAAACAGTAACTATGACTACACCTTC	CASRLNSNYDYTF
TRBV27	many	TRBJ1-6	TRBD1	TGTGCCAGCAGTTTAGGGTGGACAGGGAATTCACCCCTCCACTTT	CASSLGWTGNSPLHF
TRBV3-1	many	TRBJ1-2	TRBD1	TGTGCCAGCAGTCTTTGGACAGGAATCTATGGCTACACCTTC	CASSLWTGIYGYTF
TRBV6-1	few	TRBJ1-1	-	TGTGCCAGCAGCCCCGGGGTGGTAACGGGCACTGAAGCTTTCTTT	CASSPGVVTGTEAFF
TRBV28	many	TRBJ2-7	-	TGTGCCAGCAGGCCCAGCGGACCCTACGAGCAGTACTTC	CASRPSGPYEQYF
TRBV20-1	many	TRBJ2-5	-	TGCAGTGCTAGAGTAAGGGCCTCCGGGGCCTCGGGTGAGACCCAGTACTTC	CSARVRASGASGETQYF
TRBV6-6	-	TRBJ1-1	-	TGTGCCAGCAGACCCGCGGGGTTCCTGAACACTGAAGCTTTCTTT	CASRPAGFLNTEAFF
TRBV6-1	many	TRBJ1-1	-	TGTGCCAGCAGTCGACGGGCCACGGCGAACACTGAAGCTTTCTTT	CASSRRATANTEAFF
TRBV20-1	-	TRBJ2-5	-	TGCAGTGTTCCCCGACCCGGGTTCGGGGGAGAGACCCAGTACTTC	CSVPRPGFGGETQYF
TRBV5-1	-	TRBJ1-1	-	TGCGCCAGCAGCCTACGGTCCAACCAATTGGGCACTGAAGCTTTCTTT	CASSLRSNQLGTEAFF
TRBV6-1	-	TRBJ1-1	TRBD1	TGTGCCGGCTGCCGGGACAGGGTTGAAGGAGCTGAAGCTTTCTTT	CAGCRDRVEGAEAFF
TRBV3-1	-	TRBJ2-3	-	TGTGCCAGCAGCCAAGTTGGAGATACGCAGTATTTT	CASSQVGDTQYF
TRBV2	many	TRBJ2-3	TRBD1	TGTGCCAGCAGTGATCTTGGGACAGGCACAGATACGCAGTATTTT	CASSDLGTGTDTQYF
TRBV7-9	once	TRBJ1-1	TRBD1	TGTGCCAGCAGGAGGCTGACAGGGATGAACACTGGAGCTTTCTTT	CASRRLTGMNTGAFF
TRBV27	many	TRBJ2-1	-	TGTGCCAGCAGTCCGAACTGGGACAATGAGCAGTTCTTC	CASSPNWDNEQFF
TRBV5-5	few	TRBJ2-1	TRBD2	TGTGCCAGCAGCTTGGGGGGGGGTTGGAATGAGCAGTTCTTC	CASSLGGGWNEQFF
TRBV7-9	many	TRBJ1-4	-	TGTGCCAGCAGACCAGGCAGGGACTTCGCAACTAATGAAAAACTGTTTTTT	CASRPGRDFATNEKLFF
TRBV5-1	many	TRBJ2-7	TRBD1	TGCGCCAGCAGCTTGGGAAGGACAGGGCCCTACGAGCAGTACTTC	CASSLGRTGPYEQYF
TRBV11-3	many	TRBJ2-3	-	TGTGCCAGCAGCTTATTCGGGAACACAGATACGCAGTATTTT	CASSLFGNTDTQYF
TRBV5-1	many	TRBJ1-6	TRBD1	TGCGCCAGCAGCTTGGGACAGGGAGGAAATTCACCCCTCCACTTT	CASSLGQGGNSPLHF
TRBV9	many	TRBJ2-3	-	TGTGCCAGCAGCGAGGGGGGGAGGGTTAGCACAGATACGCAGTATTTT	CASSEGGRVSTDTQYF
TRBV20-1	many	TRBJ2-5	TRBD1	TGCAGTGCTAAAGGACAGGATGGAGAGACCCAGTACTTC	CSAKGQDGETQYF
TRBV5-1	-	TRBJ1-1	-	TGCGCCAGCAGTTATGACGGACAGCCCAACACTGAAGCTTTCTTT	CASSYDGQPNTEAFF
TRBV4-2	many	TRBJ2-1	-	TGTGCCAGCAGCCAAGATAGATCGGCTAGGCAGTTCTTC	CASSQDRSARQFF
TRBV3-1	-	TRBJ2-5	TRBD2	TGTGCCAGCAGCCGAGGTTCGGGGGGAGTAAAAGAGACCCAGTACTTC	CASSRGSGGVKETQYF
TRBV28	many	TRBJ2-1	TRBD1	TGTGCCAGCAAGCGAGGGGGCCTATACAATGAGCAGTTCTTC	CASKRGGLYNEQFF